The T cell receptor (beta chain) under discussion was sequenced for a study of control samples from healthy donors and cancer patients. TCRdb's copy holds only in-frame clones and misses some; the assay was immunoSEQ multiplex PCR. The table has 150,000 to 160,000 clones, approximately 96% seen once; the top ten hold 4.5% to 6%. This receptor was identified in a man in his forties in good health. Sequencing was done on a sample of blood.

The CDR3 sequence is CASSAQGGGQPQHF. As DNA, the CDR3 is TGTGCCAGCAGTGCACAGGGTGGTGGTCAGCCCCAGCATTTT. J is TRBJ1-5 and V is TRBV2, with D perhaps TRBD1 (6 bases). Germline loops: CDR1 SNHLY, CDR2 FYNNEI. This CDR3 is built from 14 residues. V was pared by 4 bases and J by 6 bases, with 13 bases between.